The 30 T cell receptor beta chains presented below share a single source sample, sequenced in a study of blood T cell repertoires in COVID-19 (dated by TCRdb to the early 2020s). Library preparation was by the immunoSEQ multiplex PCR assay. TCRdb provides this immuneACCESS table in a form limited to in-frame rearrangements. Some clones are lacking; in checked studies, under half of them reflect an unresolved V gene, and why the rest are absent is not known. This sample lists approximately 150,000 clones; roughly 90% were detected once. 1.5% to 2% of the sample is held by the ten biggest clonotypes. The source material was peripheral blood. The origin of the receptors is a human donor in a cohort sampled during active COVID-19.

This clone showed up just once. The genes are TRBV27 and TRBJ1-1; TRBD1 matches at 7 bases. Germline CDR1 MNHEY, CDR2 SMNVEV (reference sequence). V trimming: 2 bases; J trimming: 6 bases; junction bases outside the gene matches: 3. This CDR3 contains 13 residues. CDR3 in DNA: TGTGCCAGCAGTTTAAGTACAGGGGCTGAAGCTTTCTTT. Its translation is CASSLSTGAEAFF.

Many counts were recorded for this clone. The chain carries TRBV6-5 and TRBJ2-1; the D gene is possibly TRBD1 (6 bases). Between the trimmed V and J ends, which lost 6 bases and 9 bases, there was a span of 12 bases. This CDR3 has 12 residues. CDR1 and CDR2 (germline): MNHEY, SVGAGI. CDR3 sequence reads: CASSPQGAEQFF. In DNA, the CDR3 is TGTGCCAGCAGCCCACAGGGCGCTGAGCAGTTCTTC.

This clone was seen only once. CDR3 sequence (DNA): TGTGCCAGCAGCTCGGGACTAAACACAGATACGCAGTATTTT. This encodes CASSSGLNTDTQYF. This chain connects TRBV7-3 to TRBJ2-3; 7 bases map to TRBD2. CDR1 is SGHTA, CDR2 FQGTGA, per germline. This CDR3 is built from 14 residues. Unmatched junction bases numbered 3, after V lost 4 bases and J lost 2 bases.

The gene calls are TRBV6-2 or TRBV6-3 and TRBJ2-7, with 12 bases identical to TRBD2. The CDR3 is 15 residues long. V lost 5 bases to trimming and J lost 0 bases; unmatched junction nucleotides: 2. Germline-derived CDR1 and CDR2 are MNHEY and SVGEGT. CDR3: CASSTTSGSSYEQYF. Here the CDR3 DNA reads TGTGCCAGCAGTACGACTAGCGGGAGCTCCTACGAGCAGTACTTC.

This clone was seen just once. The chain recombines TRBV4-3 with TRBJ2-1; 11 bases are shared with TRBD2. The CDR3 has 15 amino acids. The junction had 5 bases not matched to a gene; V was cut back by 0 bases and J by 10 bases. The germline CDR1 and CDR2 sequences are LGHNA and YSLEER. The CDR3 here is CASSQDSGGAREQFF. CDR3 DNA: TGCGCCAGCAGCCAAGATAGCGGGGGGGCCCGAGAGCAGTTCTTC.

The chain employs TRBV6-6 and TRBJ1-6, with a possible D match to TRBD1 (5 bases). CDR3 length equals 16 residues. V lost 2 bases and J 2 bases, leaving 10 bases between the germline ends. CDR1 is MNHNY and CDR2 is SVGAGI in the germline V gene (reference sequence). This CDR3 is CASSYQLTAYNSPLHF. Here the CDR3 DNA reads TGTGCCAGCAGTTACCAATTGACAGCCTATAATTCACCCCTCCACTTT.

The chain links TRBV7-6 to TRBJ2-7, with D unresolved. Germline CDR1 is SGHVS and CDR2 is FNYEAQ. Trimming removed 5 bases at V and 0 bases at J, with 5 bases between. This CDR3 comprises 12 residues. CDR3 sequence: CASSPSSYEQYF. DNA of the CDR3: TGTGCCAGCAGCCCCAGCTCCTACGAGCAGTACTTC.

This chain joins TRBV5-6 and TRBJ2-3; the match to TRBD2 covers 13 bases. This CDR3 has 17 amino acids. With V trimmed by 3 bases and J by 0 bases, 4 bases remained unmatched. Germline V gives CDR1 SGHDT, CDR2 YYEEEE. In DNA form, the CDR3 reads TGTGCCAGCAGCTACCGGACTAGCGGGGGAAGCACAGATACGCAGTATTTT. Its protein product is CASSYRTSGGSTDTQYF.

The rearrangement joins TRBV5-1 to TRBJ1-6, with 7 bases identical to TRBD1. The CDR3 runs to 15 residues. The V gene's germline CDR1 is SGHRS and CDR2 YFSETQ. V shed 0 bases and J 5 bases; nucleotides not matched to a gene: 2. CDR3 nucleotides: TGCGCCAGCAGCTTGGAGACAGGGCATAATTCACCCCTCCACTTT. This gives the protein CASSLETGHNSPLHF.

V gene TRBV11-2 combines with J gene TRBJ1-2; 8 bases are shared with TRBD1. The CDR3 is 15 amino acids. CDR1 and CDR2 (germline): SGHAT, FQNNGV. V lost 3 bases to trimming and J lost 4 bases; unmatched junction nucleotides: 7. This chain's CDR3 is CASSFLQGDGYGYTF. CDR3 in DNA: TGTGCCAGCAGCTTTTTACAGGGGGATGGCTATGGCTACACCTTC.

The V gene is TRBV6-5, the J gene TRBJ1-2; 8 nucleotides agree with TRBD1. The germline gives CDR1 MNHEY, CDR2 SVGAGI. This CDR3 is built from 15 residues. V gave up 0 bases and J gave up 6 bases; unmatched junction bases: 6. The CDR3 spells CASSYSRTGSNGYTF. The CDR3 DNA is TGTGCCAGCAGTTACTCGCGGACAGGGTCTAATGGCTACACCTTC.

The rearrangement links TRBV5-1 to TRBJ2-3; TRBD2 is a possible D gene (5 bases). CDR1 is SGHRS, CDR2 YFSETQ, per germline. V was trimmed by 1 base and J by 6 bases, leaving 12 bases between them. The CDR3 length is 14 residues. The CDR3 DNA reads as TGCGCCAGCAGCTTGTATGTTAGCGAGGATACGCAGTATTTT. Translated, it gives CASSLYVSEDTQYF.

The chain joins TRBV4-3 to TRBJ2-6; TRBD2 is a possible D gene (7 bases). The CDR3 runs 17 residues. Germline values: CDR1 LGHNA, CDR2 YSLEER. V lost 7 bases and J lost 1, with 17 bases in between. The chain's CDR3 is CASTFGGPKSGANVLTF. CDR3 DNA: TGCGCCAGCACCTTCGGGGGGCCGAAATCTGGGGCCAACGTCCTGACTTTC.

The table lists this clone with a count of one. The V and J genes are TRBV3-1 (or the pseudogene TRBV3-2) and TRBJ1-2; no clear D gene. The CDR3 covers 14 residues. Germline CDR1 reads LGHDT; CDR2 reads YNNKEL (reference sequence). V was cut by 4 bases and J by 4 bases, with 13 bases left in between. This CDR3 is CASSRSRSSYGYTF. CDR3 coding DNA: TGTGCCAGCAGCCGGAGCAGATCTTCCTATGGCTACACCTTC.

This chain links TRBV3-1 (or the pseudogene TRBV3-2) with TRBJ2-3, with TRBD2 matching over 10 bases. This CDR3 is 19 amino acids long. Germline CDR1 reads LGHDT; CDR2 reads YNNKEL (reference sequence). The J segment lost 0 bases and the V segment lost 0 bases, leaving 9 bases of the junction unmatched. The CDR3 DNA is TGTGCCAGCAGCCAAGATGTGATAGCGGGGGGTACTAGCACAGATACGCAGTATTTT. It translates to CASSQDVIAGGTSTDTQYF.

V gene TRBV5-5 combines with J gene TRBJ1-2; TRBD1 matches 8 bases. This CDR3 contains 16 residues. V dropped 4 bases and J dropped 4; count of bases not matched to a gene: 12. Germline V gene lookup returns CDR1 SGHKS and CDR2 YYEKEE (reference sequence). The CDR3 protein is CASSRRQGSLVYGYTF. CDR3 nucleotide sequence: TGTGCCAGCAGCCGTCGACAGGGGTCCCTTGTCTATGGCTACACCTTC.

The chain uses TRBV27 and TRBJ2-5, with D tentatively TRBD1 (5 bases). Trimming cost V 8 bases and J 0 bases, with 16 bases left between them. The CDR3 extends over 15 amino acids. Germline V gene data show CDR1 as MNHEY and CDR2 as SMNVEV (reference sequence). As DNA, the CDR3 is TGTGCCAGCCCTTCCCGTCGGACATACCAAGAGACCCAGTACTTC. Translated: CASPSRRTYQETQYF.

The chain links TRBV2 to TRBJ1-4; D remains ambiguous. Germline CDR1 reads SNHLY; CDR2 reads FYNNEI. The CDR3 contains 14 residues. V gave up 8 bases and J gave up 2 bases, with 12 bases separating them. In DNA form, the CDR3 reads TGTGCCAGCGCACGAGGGCCTACTAATGAAAAACTGTTTTTT. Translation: CASARGPTNEKLFF. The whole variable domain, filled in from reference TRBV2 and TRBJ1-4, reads EPEVTQTPSHQVTQMGQEVILRCVPISNHLYFYWYRQILGQKVEFLVSFYNNEISEKSEIFDDQFSVERPDGSNFTLKIRSTKLEDSAMYFCASARGPTNEKLFFGSGTQLSVL.

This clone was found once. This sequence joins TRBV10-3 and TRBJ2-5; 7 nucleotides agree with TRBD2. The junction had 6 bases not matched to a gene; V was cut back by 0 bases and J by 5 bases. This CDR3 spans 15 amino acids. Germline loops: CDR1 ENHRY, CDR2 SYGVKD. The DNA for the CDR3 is TGTGCCATCAGTGAGTCGACGGGGGGAGGGGAGACCCAGTACTTC. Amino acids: CAISESTGGGETQYF.

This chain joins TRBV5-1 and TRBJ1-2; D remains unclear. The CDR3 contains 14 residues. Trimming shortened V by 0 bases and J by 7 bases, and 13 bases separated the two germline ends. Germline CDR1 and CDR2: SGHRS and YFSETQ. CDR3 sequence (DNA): TGCGCCAGCAGCTTGGAGTTCGCAGAAAGTGGCTACACCTTC. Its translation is CASSLEFAESGYTF.

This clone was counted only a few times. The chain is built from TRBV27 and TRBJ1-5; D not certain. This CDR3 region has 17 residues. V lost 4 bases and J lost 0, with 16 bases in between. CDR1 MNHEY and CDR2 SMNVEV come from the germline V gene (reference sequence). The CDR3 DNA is TGTGCCAGCAGTTCCACGAGGCAGGACTATAGCAATCAGCCCCAGCATTTT. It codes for CASSSTRQDYSNQPQHF.

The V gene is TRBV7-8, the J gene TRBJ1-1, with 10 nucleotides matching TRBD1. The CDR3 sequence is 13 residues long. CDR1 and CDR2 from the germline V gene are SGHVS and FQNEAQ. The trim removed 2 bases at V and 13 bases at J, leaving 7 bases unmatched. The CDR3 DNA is TGTGCCAGCAGCTTAACCCCCGGGACAGGGGATTTCTTT. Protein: CASSLTPGTGDFF.

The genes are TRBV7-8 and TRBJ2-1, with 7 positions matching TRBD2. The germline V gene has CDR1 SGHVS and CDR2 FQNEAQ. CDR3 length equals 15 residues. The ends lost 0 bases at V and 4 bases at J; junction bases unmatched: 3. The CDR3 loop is CASSLAGGNYNEQFF. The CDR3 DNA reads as TGTGCCAGCAGCTTAGCGGGGGGGAATTACAATGAGCAGTTCTTC.

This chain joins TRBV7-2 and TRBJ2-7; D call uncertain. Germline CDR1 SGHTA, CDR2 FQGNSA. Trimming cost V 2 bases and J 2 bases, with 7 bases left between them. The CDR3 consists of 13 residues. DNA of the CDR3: TGTGCCAGCAGCTTAAGTAGTGCCTACGAGCAGTACTTC. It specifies CASSLSSAYEQYF.

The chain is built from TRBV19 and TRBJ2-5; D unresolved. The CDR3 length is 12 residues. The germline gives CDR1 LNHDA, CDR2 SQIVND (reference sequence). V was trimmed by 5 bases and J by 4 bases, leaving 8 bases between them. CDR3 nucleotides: TGTGCCAGTAGTCCCCCGGTAGAGACCCAGTACTTC. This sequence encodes CASSPPVETQYF. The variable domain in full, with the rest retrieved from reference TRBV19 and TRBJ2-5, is DGGITQSPKYLFRKEGQNVTLSCEQNLNHDAMYWYRQDPGQGLRLIYYSQIVNDFQKGDIAEGYSVSREKKESFPLTVTSAQKNPTAFYLCASSPPVETQYFGPGTRLLVL.

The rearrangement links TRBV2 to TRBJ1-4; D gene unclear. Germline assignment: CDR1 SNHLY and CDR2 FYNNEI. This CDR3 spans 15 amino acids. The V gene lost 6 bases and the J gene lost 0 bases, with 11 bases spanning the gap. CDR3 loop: CASRRDLPTNEKLFF. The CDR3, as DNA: TGTGCCAGCAGGAGGGATCTTCCAACTAATGAAAAACTGTTTTTT.

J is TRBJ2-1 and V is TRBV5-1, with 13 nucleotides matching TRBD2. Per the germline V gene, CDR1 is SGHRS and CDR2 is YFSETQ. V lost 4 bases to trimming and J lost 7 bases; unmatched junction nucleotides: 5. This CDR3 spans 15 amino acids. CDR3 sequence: CASSQGLAGINEQFF. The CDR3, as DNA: TGCGCCAGCAGCCAGGGACTAGCGGGGATAAATGAGCAGTTCTTC.

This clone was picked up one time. The CDR3 nucleotides read TGTGCCAGCAGACAGGGGTCTAACTATGGCTACACCTTC. Residues: CASRQGSNYGYTF. The gene calls are TRBV6-5 and TRBJ1-2, with TRBD1 identical over 7 bases. Germline assignment: CDR1 MNHEY and CDR2 SVGAGI. The CDR3 runs 13 residues. V shed 6 bases and J 0 bases; nucleotides not matched to a gene: 1.

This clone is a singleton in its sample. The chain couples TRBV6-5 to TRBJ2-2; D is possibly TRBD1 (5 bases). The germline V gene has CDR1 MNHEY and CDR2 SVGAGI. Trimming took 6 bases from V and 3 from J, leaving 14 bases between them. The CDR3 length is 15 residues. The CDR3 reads CASRARTPYTGELFF. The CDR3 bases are TGTGCCAGCAGGGCGCGGACACCTTACACCGGGGAGCTGTTTTTT.

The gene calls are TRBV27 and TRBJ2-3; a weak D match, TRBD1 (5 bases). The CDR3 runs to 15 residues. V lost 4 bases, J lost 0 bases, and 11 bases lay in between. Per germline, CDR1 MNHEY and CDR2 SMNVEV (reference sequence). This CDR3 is CASSSGHSSTDTQYF. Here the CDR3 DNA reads TGTGCCAGCAGTTCAGGACACTCTAGCACAGATACGCAGTATTTT.